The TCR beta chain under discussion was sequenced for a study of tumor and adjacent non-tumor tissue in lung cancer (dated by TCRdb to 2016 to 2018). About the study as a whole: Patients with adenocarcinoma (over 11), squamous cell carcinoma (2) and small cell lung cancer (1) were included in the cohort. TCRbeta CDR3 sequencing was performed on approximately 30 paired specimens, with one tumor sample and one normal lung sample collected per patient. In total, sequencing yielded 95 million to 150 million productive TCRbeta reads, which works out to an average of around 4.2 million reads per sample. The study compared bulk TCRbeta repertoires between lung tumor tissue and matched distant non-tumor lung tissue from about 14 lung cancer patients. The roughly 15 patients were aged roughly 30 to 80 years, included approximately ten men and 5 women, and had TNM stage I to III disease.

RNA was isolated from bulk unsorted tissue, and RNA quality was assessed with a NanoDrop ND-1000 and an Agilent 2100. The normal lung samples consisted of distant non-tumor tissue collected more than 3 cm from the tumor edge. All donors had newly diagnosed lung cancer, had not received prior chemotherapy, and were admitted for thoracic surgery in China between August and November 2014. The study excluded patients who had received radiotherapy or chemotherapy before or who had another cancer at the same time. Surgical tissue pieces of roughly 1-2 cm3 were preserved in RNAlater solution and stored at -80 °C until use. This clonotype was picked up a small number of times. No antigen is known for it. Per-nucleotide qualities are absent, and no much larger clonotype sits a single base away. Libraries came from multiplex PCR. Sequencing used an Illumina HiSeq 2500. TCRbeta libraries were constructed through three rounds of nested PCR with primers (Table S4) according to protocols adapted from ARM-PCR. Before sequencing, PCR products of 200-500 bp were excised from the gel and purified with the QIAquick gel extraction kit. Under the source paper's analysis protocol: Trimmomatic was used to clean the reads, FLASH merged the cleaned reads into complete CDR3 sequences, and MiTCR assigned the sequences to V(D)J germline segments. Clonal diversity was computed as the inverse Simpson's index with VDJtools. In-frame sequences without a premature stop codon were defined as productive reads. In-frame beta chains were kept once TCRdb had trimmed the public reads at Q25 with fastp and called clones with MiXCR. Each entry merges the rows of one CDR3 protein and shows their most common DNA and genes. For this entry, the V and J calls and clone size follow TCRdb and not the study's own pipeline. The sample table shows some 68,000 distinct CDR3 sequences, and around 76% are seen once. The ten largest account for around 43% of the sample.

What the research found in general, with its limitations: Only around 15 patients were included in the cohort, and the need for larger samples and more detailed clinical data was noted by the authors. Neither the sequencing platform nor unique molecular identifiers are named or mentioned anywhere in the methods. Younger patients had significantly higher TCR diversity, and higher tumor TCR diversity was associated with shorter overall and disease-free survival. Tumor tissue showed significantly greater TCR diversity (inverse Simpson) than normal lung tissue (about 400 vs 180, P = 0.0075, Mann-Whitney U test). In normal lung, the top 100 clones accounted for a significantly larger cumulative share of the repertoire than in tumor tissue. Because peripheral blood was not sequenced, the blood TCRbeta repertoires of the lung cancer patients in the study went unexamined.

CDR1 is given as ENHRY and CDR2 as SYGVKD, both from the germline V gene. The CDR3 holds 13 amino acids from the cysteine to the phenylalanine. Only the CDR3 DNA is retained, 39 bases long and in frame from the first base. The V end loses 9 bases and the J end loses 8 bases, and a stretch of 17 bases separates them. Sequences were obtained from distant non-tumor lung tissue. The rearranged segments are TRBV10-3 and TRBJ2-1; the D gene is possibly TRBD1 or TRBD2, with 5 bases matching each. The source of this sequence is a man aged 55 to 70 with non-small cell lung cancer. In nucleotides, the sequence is TGTGCCATTCGGGACGAAGATGGTCATGAGCAGTTCTTC. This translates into CAIRDEDGHEQFF.